This TCR beta chain appears in the sequencing data of a study of blood T cell repertoires in COVID-19. Living in under 30 US areas, the participants were between about 18 and 100 years of age. A PCR-confirmed or clinician-diagnosed COVID-19 case had contacted exposed participants within 2 weeks of entry. This clone was recorded a few times. Study processing details: The assay estimated nucleated cells by amplifying reference gene primers. Data came from immunoSEQ multiplex PCR; TCRdb stores just in-frame clones and leaves some out. For V, J and clone size, that table is used; D and trimming come from the DNA. Among some 240,000 clones listed, 88% were seen once. Trimming removed 5 bases from V and 2 bases from J, with 8 bases in between. This CDR3 region has 13 residues.

Material for sequencing was PBMCs or T cells enriched from blood (not recorded which). The J gene is TRBJ2-3, the V gene TRBV12-3 or TRBV12-4; no clear D gene. This clonotype originated in a woman between 35 and 50 years old who had been exposed to COVID-19. The CDR3 loop is CASSDLATDTQYF. CDR3 DNA sequence: TGTGCCAGCAGTGACTTGGCCACAGATACGCAGTATTTT.